A single TCR beta chain is shown here with its context. Its specificity is unknown. CDR1 and CDR2 (germline): MDHEN, SYDVKM. V was shortened by 2 bases and J by 1 base, with 16 bases between the two germline ends. This CDR3 region has 17 residues. The library attached unique molecular identifiers to individual cDNA molecules. TCRdb itself ran the RACE reads through MiXCR, one entry per CDR3 protein. The data contain about 120,000 distinct CDR3 sequences, around 10% of them seen just once; the ten biggest clones take up 1.3% to 1.5%. This entry is derived from a study of human T cells and chemical hapten exposure. Study-wide results and limits: Sensitizing to DPC left TCRs with a frequency above 1 in 1000 unaltered.

Time point in this sample: patch test 1, 2 weeks after DPC sensitization. The treatment here: therapeutic diphenylcyclopropenone sensitization with weekly scalp DPC. The receptor's source is a woman in her 50s with alopecia areata. Some clones in this sample may be carry-over from other donors' samples. The sequencing used whole blood, collected in connection with sensitization to the hapten diphenylcyclopropenone (DPC). The rearrangement uses TRBV28 and TRBJ2-3; D is tentatively TRBD1 or TRBD2 (5 bases each). The CDR3 protein is CASSLGGVPPGTDTQYF. CDR3 in DNA: TGTGCCAGCAGTTTAGGGGGAGTGCCCCCGGGCACAGATACGCAGTATTTT.